The 30 T cell receptor beta chains below were found in one sample sequenced in a study of cytomegalovirus exposure and HLA in healthy donors. The PCR was carried out with 60 Vbeta primers and 13 Jbeta primers. Only in-frame clones appear in the TCRdb table, and some are missing; sequencing was by immunoSEQ multiplex PCR. This sample has tens of thousands of clones, with over 70% found just once. What was sequenced was PBMCs. These receptors came from a male donor in good health and CMV-seropositive.

The chain joins TRBV11-3 to TRBJ2-3; 13 bases align to TRBD2. The CDR3 extends over 17 amino acids. Unmatched junction bases numbered 8, after V lost 3 bases and J lost 5 bases. The V gene's germline CDR1 is SGHNT and CDR2 YENEEA. The chain's CDR3 is CASSLGLAGRGGDTQYF. The CDR3 coding sequence is TGTGCCAGCAGCTTGGGACTAGCGGGGAGAGGGGGAGATACGCAGTATTTT.

The V and J genes are TRBV10-3 and TRBJ2-2; D is perhaps TRBD1 (5 bases). The germline V gene has CDR1 ENHRY and CDR2 SYGVKD. This CDR3 has 15 residues. Trimming took 0 bases from V and 5 from J, leaving 10 bases between them. CDR3: CAISESGLGTGELFF. For the CDR3, the DNA is TGTGCCATCAGTGAGTCGGGGCTTGGGACCGGGGAGCTGTTTTTT.

V gene TRBV7-2 combines with J gene TRBJ2-5; 8 positions agree with TRBD2. The ends lost 3 bases at V and 2 bases at J; junction bases unmatched: 2. Germline CDR1 and CDR2: SGHTA and FQGNSA. The CDR3 totals 14 residues. CDR3 sequence (DNA): TGTGCCAGCAGCTTTCAGCGGGGGCAAGAGACCCAGTACTTC. The encoded protein is CASSFQRGQETQYF.

This chain uses TRBV28 with TRBJ2-7, with 7 bases identical to TRBD2. The V gene's germline CDR1 is MDHEN and CDR2 SYDVKM. The CDR3 loop spans 13 amino acids. V was pared by 4 bases and J by 1 base, with 1 base of the junction left unmatched. This CDR3 reads CASSWGGSYEQYF. CDR3 nucleotide sequence: TGTGCCAGCAGTTGGGGGGGGTCCTACGAGCAGTACTTC.

This clone showed up just once. The chain has TRBV27 and TRBJ2-7, with D unresolved. V lost 4 bases to trimming and J lost 6 bases, with 10 bases between them. From germline, CDR1 is MNHEY and CDR2 SMNVEV (reference sequence). The CDR3 spans 12 residues. Written as DNA, the CDR3 is TGTGCCAGCAGTTGGGCCATGGGCGAGCAGTACTTC. Amino acid sequence: CASSWAMGEQYF.

The genes are TRBV5-5 and TRBJ2-5, with D unresolved. V dropped 4 bases and J dropped 4 bases, with 20 bases sitting between them. The CDR3 length is 16 residues. Per the germline V gene, CDR1 is SGHKS and CDR2 is YYEKEE (reference sequence). The chain's CDR3 is CASSPPGPWVTETQYF. DNA for the CDR3: TGTGCCAGCAGCCCGCCTGGGCCGTGGGTAACAGAGACCCAGTACTTC.

This clone was picked up a small number of times. CDR3 sequence: CASSVESGGGTDTQYF. The CDR3 region has the DNA TGTGCCAGCAGCGTTGAGAGCGGGGGGGGCACAGATACGCAGTATTTT. The chain is built from TRBV5-4 and TRBJ2-3; 10 bases fit TRBD2. Trimming at V came to 4 bases and at J to 1 base, leaving 6 bases not matched to a gene. Per germline, CDR1 SGHNT and CDR2 YYREEE (reference sequence). This CDR3 is built from 16 residues.

J is TRBJ2-7 and V is TRBV7-8; TRBD1 agrees at 8 bases. V was clipped by 1 base and J by 3 bases; unmatched bases: 5. From germline, CDR1 is SGHVS and CDR2 FQNEAQ. This CDR3 is built from 15 residues. CDR3: CASSLGTGQGYEQYF. In DNA, the CDR3 is TGTGCCAGCAGCTTAGGGACAGGGCAGGGCTACGAGCAGTACTTC. Together with reference TRBV7-8 and TRBJ2-7, the CDR3 gives the full variable domain: GAGVSQSPRYKVAKRGQDVALRCDPISGHVSLFWYQQALGQGPEFLTYFQNEAQLDKSGLPSDRFFAERPEGSVSTLKIQRTQQEDSAVYLCASSLGTGQGYEQYFGPGTRLTVT.

This chain links TRBV18 with TRBJ2-1, with 7 bases that match TRBD1. Germline CDR1 is KGHSH and CDR2 is LQKENI. The CDR3 covers 15 residues. J was trimmed by 0 bases and V by 5 bases; bases with no gene match: 4. CDR3 protein: CASSTGQSSYNEQFF. The CDR3 coding sequence is TGTGCCAGCTCAACGGGACAGAGCTCCTACAATGAGCAGTTCTTC.

The chain links TRBV19 to TRBJ2-7; D is ambiguous. In germline, CDR1 is LNHDA, CDR2 SQIVND (reference sequence). This CDR3 has 13 amino acids. V was cut by 10 bases and J by 0 bases, with 13 bases left in between. The CDR3 nucleotides read TGTGCCACCAGTGGAGAGAGCTCCTACGAGCAGTACTTC. Amino acid sequence: CATSGESSYEQYF.

V usage is TRBV28 and J usage is TRBJ1-2; 10 positions agree with TRBD1. Looked up from germline, CDR1 is MDHEN and CDR2 is SYDVKM. CDR3 length: 17 residues. The V and J ends lost 1 base and 5 bases, in that order; junction bases with no gene match: 10. CDR3 loop: CASSLYPGTGDPYGYTF. CDR3 coding DNA: TGTGCCAGCAGTTTATATCCCGGGACAGGGGACCCATATGGCTACACCTTC.

The rearrangement uses TRBV27 and TRBJ2-7; TRBD1 is a possible D gene (6 bases). Looked up from germline, CDR1 is MNHEY and CDR2 is SMNVEV (reference sequence). Trimming removed 8 bases at V and 1 base at J, with 6 bases between. CDR3 size: 11 residues. The CDR3 loop is CASGQSYEQYF. The DNA of the CDR3 is TGTGCCAGCGGACAGTCCTACGAGCAGTACTTC.

The CDR3 DNA is TGCGCCAGCAGCTTGGAAGACAGGGGGTTTTCACCCCTCCACTTT. It specifies CASSLEDRGFSPLHF. J is TRBJ1-6 and V is TRBV5-1; TRBD1 matches at 9 bases. V was clipped by 0 bases and J by 9 bases; unmatched bases: 4. Germline loops: CDR1 SGHRS, CDR2 YFSETQ. The CDR3 runs 15 residues.

The chain is built from TRBV2 and TRBJ1-1, with 9 bases that match TRBD1. With V trimmed by 5 bases and J by 0 bases, 7 bases remained unmatched. CDR1 is SNHLY and CDR2 is FYNNEI in the germline V gene. The CDR3 is 16 residues long. CDR3 loop: CASSTRQGGMNTEAFF. CDR3 nucleotide sequence: TGTGCCAGCAGTACTAGACAGGGGGGCATGAACACTGAAGCTTTCTTT.

The chain uses TRBV7-6 and TRBJ1-2; 10 bases fit TRBD1. The length of the CDR3 is 15 residues. The V gene's germline CDR1 is SGHVS and CDR2 FNYEAQ. Unmatched junction bases numbered 7, after V lost 6 bases and J lost 3 bases. CDR3 protein: CASSEWGTGDYGYTF. DNA for the CDR3: TGTGCCAGCAGTGAGTGGGGGACAGGGGACTATGGCTACACCTTC.

This clone was recorded a few times. This sequence joins TRBV6-6 and TRBJ2-1, with TRBD1 matching over 10 bases. The germline CDR1 and CDR2 sequences are MNHNY and SVGAGI (reference sequence). This CDR3 comprises 13 residues. V was pared by 4 bases and J by 13 bases, with 7 bases of the junction left unmatched. In DNA, the CDR3 is TGTGCCAGCAGTTCCGGGACAGGGGATTCCCAGTTCTTC. Residues: CASSSGTGDSQFF.

This chain connects TRBV7-9 to TRBJ2-1, with D maybe TRBD2 (5 bases). This CDR3 comprises 15 residues. Deletions cut 4 bases from V and 8 bases from J, with 18 bases between. Per germline, CDR1 SEHNR and CDR2 FQNEAQ (reference sequence). CDR3 protein: CASSSGRGGFDEQFF. The CDR3 region has the DNA TGTGCCAGCAGCTCGGGCCGGGGTGGTTTCGATGAGCAGTTCTTC. The full variable domain, completed using reference TRBV7-9 and TRBJ2-1, is DTGVSQNPRHKITKRGQNVTFRCDPISEHNRLYWYRQTLGQGPEFLTYFQNEAQLEKSRLLSDRFSAERPKGSFSTLEIQRTEQGDSAMYLCASSSGRGGFDEQFFGPGTRLTVL.

The chain uses TRBV29-1 and TRBJ1-1; a weak D match, TRBD1 (5 bases). CDR1 and CDR2 (germline): SQVTM, ANQGSEA. V was trimmed by 5 bases and J by 10 bases, leaving 20 bases between them. The length of the CDR3 is 13 residues. The CDR3 DNA follows: TGCAGCGTTAAGGCCCCAGGGATAAGGGGAGCTTTCTTT. It translates to CSVKAPGIRGAFF.

The chain uses TRBV5-5 and TRBJ2-1; D uncertain. The CDR3 is 11 amino acids. V shed 1 base and J shed 8 bases, with 4 bases lying between them. CDR1 is SGHKS and CDR2 is YYEKEE in the germline V gene (reference sequence). The CDR3 DNA reads TGTGCCAGCAGCTTGTTCGATGAGCAGTTCTTC. It codes for CASSLFDEQFF.

This clone was recorded only once. This chain connects TRBV27 to TRBJ1-6; D may be TRBD1 (6 bases). Per germline, CDR1 MNHEY and CDR2 SMNVEV (reference sequence). The CDR3 totals 14 residues. Trimming left V 2 bases short and J 9 bases short, with 11 bases between. The CDR3 DNA follows: TGTGCCAGCAGTTTAATGGACAGAATTTCACCCCTCCACTTT. It is translated as CASSLMDRISPLHF.

The rearrangement joins TRBV6-5 to TRBJ2-1, with 7 bases fitting TRBD2. The CDR3 covers 15 residues. Unmatched junction bases numbered 11, after V lost 7 bases and J lost 5 bases. Germline CDR1 and CDR2: MNHEY and SVGAGI. The CDR3 DNA sequence: TGTGCCAGCACCGACTGGGGGGGAGCCCACAATGAGCAGTTCTTC. It codes for CASTDWGGAHNEQFF.

The chain joins TRBV23-1 to TRBJ2-7, with a tentative D call TRBD1 (5 bases). TRBV23-1 is flagged as an ORF with uncertain function. V shed 10 bases and J shed 4 bases, with 17 bases lying between them. There are 13 residues in the CDR3. CDR3 amino acids: CATPGQGRYEQYF. CDR3 in DNA: TGCGCCACCCCAGGGCAGGGAAGGTACGAGCAGTACTTC.

J is TRBJ2-7 and V is TRBV18, with D perhaps TRBD1 (6 bases). V lost 0 bases to trimming and J lost 4 bases, with 16 bases between them. The CDR3 totals 16 residues. Germline assignment: CDR1 KGHSH and CDR2 LQKENI. The chain's CDR3 is CASSPPPGASSYEQYF. As DNA, the CDR3 is TGTGCCAGCTCACCACCCCCAGGGGCAAGCTCTTACGAGCAGTACTTC.

This chain links TRBV19 with TRBJ2-7; 8 bases agree with TRBD1. CDR1 and CDR2 from the germline V gene are LNHDA and SQIVND (reference sequence). With V trimmed by 4 bases and J by 5 bases, 1 base remained unmatched. This CDR3 spans 12 amino acids. The CDR3 nucleotides read TGTGCCAGTAGTAACAGGGGGAACGAGCAGTACTTC. Encoded protein: CASSNRGNEQYF.

The rearrangement uses TRBV6-6 and TRBJ2-5, with TRBD1 matching over 8 bases. V trimming: 6 bases; J trimming: 1 base; junction bases outside the gene matches: 4. This CDR3 comprises 14 residues. CDR1 is MNHNY, CDR2 SVGAGI, per germline (reference sequence). The CDR3 coding sequence is TGTGCCAGCAGACGGGACAGGACCCAAGAGACCCAGTACTTC. Protein product: CASRRDRTQETQYF.

This clone was detected once. V is TRBV27 and J is TRBJ2-7, with unresolved D. This CDR3 has 13 amino acids. V gave up 2 bases and J gave up 3 bases, with 8 bases separating them. Germline V lookup: CDR1 MNHEY, CDR2 SMNVEV (reference sequence). The CDR3: CASSLGPHYEQYF. Written as DNA, the CDR3 is TGTGCCAGCAGTTTAGGCCCTCACTACGAGCAGTACTTC.

The rearrangement joins TRBV6-5 to TRBJ1-5; 9 positions agree with TRBD1. Per the germline V gene, CDR1 is MNHEY and CDR2 is SVGAGI. Trimming removed 6 bases from V and 2 bases from J; junction bases left unmatched: 5. The CDR3 runs 15 residues. Here the CDR3 DNA reads TGTGCCAGCAGCCCTCGGGACAGGGGCAATCAGCCCCAGCATTTT. Translation gives CASSPRDRGNQPQHF.

This clone has only a few counts. V usage is TRBV19 and J usage is TRBJ1-1; D call uncertain. This CDR3 has 10 amino acids. Germline CDR1 reads LNHDA; CDR2 reads SQIVND (reference sequence). Trimming pared 6 bases from V and 7 bases from J, leaving 6 bases between. For the CDR3, the DNA is TGTGCCAGTAGGTCCGTTGAAGCTTTCTTT. This translates into CASRSVEAFF.

The chain has TRBV6-1 and TRBJ1-6, with 8 bases identical to TRBD1. The CDR3 has 15 amino acids. V dropped 7 bases and J dropped 4; count of bases not matched to a gene: 6. From germline, CDR1 is MNHNS and CDR2 SASEGT. The CDR3 sequence: CASTRQGTYNSPLHF. The CDR3 DNA reads as TGTGCCAGCACACGACAGGGGACGTATAATTCACCCCTCCACTTT.

The V call is TRBV9, the J call TRBJ2-1; D gene ambiguous. Germline CDR1 is SGDLS and CDR2 is YYNGEE. V dropped 5 bases and J dropped 7 bases, with 10 bases sitting between them. This CDR3 comprises 12 residues. The CDR3 DNA is TGTGCCAGCAGTCAAGAGGAAAATGAGCAGTTCTTC. Residues: CASSQEENEQFF.